This T cell receptor (beta chain) was observed in a study of blood T cell repertoires in COVID-19. Everyone who took part was roughly 18 to 89 years old, and they came from 24 US areas. The CDR3 extends over 16 amino acids. Losses at the gene ends were 0 bases for V and 3 bases for J; bases not matched to a gene: 4. Germline V lookup: CDR1 MNHEY, CDR2 SMNVEV (reference sequence). Clones were sequenced by immunoSEQ multiplex PCR, and TCRdb holds only the in-frame ones, with some missing. Here the sample spans around 280,000 clones, around 91% being singletons. The sequenced material came from PBMCs or T cells enriched from blood (not recorded which). This sequence was found in a woman aged 18 to 35 with acute COVID-19. The chain couples TRBV27 to TRBJ2-4, with 8 bases aligning to TRBD1. CDR3 DNA: TGTGCCAGCAGTTTATCCTTGACAGGGGTCAAAAACATTCAGTACTTC. Its protein is CASSLSLTGVKNIQYF.